This record covers a single T cell receptor (beta chain). What it binds is unknown. V was shortened by 5 bases and J by 11 bases, with 15 bases between the two germline ends. The length of the CDR3 is 12 residues. Germline assignment: CDR1 MNHEY and CDR2 SMNVEV (reference sequence). With random hexamers, roughly 0.45 to 1 ug RNA was reverse transcribed. Across 54 Vbeta and 13 Jbeta, TCR beta CDR3 was amplified with immunoSEQ multiplex PCR. MiXCR, run by TCRdb on the immunoSEQ multiplex PCR reads, gives a single entry per CDR3 protein. The sample lists some 140,000 distinct CDR3 sequences, approximately 95% occurring once. The data were taken from a study of CD8 T cells in Susac syndrome. Overall study findings and caveats: Susac CD8+ clonal expansion peaked in TEMRA cells and active patients.

The genes are TRBV27 and TRBJ1-1; a possible D gene is TRBD1 (6 bases). The sequenced sample was CD8+ T cells from PBMCs. The clonotype was recovered from a human donor with Susac syndrome. CDR3 sequence (DNA): TGTGCCAGCAGTCCGACAGGCCTCTGGGCTTTCTTT. It translates to CASSPTGLWAFF.